These T cell receptor beta chains were read from a single sample in a study of CD8 T cells in ankylosing spondylitis. TCRdb passed the 5' RACE reads through MiXCR, listing each CDR3 protein once. The sample has about 150,000 distinct CDR3 sequences; roughly a third are singletons. Material for sequencing was synovial fluid, either unsorted or a sorted T cell fraction (not recorded which). The receptors shown here come from a male donor with ankylosing spondylitis. Both conserved end residues are part of each CDR3. Each record gives: D gene, V gene, clone size, J gene, CDR3 protein, CDR3 DNA. The D gene is left open where the match is weak. Only part of the rows carry a size: once, few, many, or a class if the clone is expanded.

>NA|TRBV20-1|NA|TRBJ2-1
CSARRAWIIDEQFF
TGCAGTGCCCGGAGGGCCTGGATAATCGATGAGCAGTTCTTC
>NA|TRBV10-3|NA|TRBJ1-2
CAIKGGNYGYTF
TGTGCCATCAAGGGCGGTAACTATGGCTACACCTTC
>TRBD1|TRBV20-1|few|TRBJ1-5
CSASLTTGNNQPQHF
TGCAGTGCTAGTTTAACGACAGGGAACAATCAGCCCCAGCATTTT
>TRBD1|TRBV7-9|few|TRBJ2-1
CASSLGVGSGQINEQFF
TGTGCCAGCAGCTTAGGTGTGGGCTCGGGACAGATTAATGAGCAGTTCTTC
>NA|TRBV20-1|NA|TRBJ2-2
CSAPYRGRQGTGELFF
TGCAGTGCTCCTTACCGGGGACGCCAGGGGACCGGGGAGCTGTTTTTT
>NA|TRBV27|many|TRBJ2-7
CASKSLSILGGNEQYF
TGTGCCAGCAAGTCCCTGTCGATTCTTGGGGGGAACGAGCAGTACTTC
>TRBD1|TRBV12-3/TRBV12-4|NA|TRBJ2-3
CASKPFGTGVSDTQYF
TGTGCCAGCAAACCCTTCGGGACAGGGGTCTCAGATACGCAGTATTTT
>TRBD2|TRBV4-2|few|TRBJ2-5
CASSQGLGGAGETQYF
TGTGCCAGCAGCCAAGGTCTGGGAGGGGCAGGGGAGACCCAGTACTTC
>NA|TRBV12-3/TRBV12-4|NA|TRBJ2-3
CASSSRQGTDTQYF
TGTGCCAGCAGTTCCAGACAGGGCACAGATACGCAGTATTTT
>TRBD2|TRBV11-2|NA|TRBJ2-4
CASSPSPGTSGRGNIQYF
TGTGCCAGCAGCCCATCACCTGGGACTAGCGGGAGAGGGAACATTCAGTACTTC
>TRBD2|TRBV28|NA|TRBJ2-1
CASSLAGTSGSYEQFF
TGTGCCAGCAGTTTAGCCGGGACTAGCGGGAGTTATGAGCAGTTCTTC
>NA|TRBV20-1|NA|TRBJ1-2
CSAFAGVNYGYTF
TGCAGTGCCTTCGCAGGGGTCAACTATGGCTACACCTTC
>NA|TRBV2|many|TRBJ2-1
CASSGYGGPTYNEQFF
TGTGCCAGCAGTGGTTACGGGGGCCCAACCTACAATGAGCAGTTCTTC
>NA|TRBV7-2|NA|TRBJ1-2
CASSPRVGRTNYGYTF
TGTGCCAGCAGCCCCAGGGTCGGCAGGACTAACTATGGCTACACCTTC
>NA|TRBV6-1|NA|TRBJ1-5
CASSEGVAGPQHF
TGTGCCAGCAGTGAGGGGGTCGCGGGGCCCCAGCATTTT
>NA|TRBV6-1|few|TRBJ2-2
CASTDPGHPSGELFF
TGTGCCAGCACTGATCCTGGACACCCTTCCGGGGAGCTGTTTTTT
>NA|TRBV10-3|NA|TRBJ2-7
CAISESSVTLYEQYF
TGTGCCATCAGTGAGTCATCAGTGACCCTCTACGAGCAGTACTTC
>NA|TRBV15|few|TRBJ2-3
CATSRQLRGTGTDTQYF
TGTGCCACCAGCAGACAACTTAGGGGGACGGGCACAGATACGCAGTATTTT
>NA|TRBV5-1|NA|TRBJ2-3
CASSLGGFSTDTQYF
TGCGCCAGCAGCTTGGGGGGATTTAGCACAGATACGCAGTATTTT
>TRBD2|TRBV20-1|few|TRBJ2-2
CSARRGGTNTGELFF
TGCAGTGCTAGGCGGGGGGGCACGAACACCGGGGAGCTGTTTTTT
>NA|TRBV29-1|few|TRBJ1-2
CSVEQGGHGYTF
TGCAGCGTTGAACAGGGAGGGCATGGCTACACCTTC
>TRBD2|TRBV11-2|NA|TRBJ2-5
CASSFGTSGRETQYF
TGTGCCAGCAGCTTCGGGACTAGCGGGAGAGAGACCCAGTACTTC
>TRBD2|TRBV2|NA|TRBJ2-1
CASMAGGSNEQFF
TGTGCCAGCATGGCGGGAGGTTCCAATGAGCAGTTCTTC
>NA|TRBV12-3/TRBV12-4|NA|TRBJ1-3
CASRTGTIGNTIYF
TGTGCCAGCAGAACAGGGACTATTGGAAACACCATATATTTT
>NA|TRBV7-2|many|TRBJ1-5
CASSLVAGDQPQHF
TGTGCCAGCAGCTTAGTGGCAGGGGATCAGCCCCAGCATTTT
>TRBD1|TRBV3-1|few|TRBJ1-3
CASSQDRTGGNTIYF
TGTGCCAGCAGCCAAGATAGGACAGGAGGAAACACCATATATTTT
>NA|TRBV12-3/TRBV12-4|few|TRBJ2-5
CASSFGDTRETQYF
TGTGCCAGCAGTTTCGGGGACACTCGGGAGACCCAGTACTTC
>TRBD2|TRBV19|few|TRBJ2-3
CASSTLTSGSSDTQYF
TGTGCCAGTAGTACCCTGACTAGCGGGAGTTCAGATACGCAGTATTTT
>TRBD2|TRBV20-1|NA|TRBJ2-7
CSATRGGRRDIEQYF
TGCAGTGCTACCCGGGGGGGGAGAAGGGATATCGAGCAGTACTTC
>NA|TRBV12-3/TRBV12-4|few|TRBJ2-1
CASSRVAAPYNEQFF
TGTGCCAGCAGCCGAGTAGCGGCCCCTTACAATGAGCAGTTCTTC
>NA|TRBV11-1|NA|TRBJ2-3
CASSLQSPDPDLTDTQYF
TGTGCCAGCAGCTTACAAAGCCCGGACCCTGATTTAACAGATACGCAGTATTTT
>NA|TRBV5-1|NA|TRBJ2-5
CASSLGLGMGETQYF
TGCGCCAGCAGCTTGGGGCTGGGCATGGGAGAGACCCAGTACTTC
>NA|TRBV9|NA|TRBJ2-1
CASSVENEQFF
TGTGCCAGCAGCGTAGAAAATGAGCAGTTCTTC
>NA|TRBV9|NA|TRBJ2-3
CASSVVGGWTDTQYF
TGTGCCAGCAGCGTAGTGGGGGGTTGGACAGATACGCAGTATTTT
>TRBD1|TRBV3-1|NA|TRBJ2-2
CASSPGQLYTGELFF
TGTGCCAGCAGCCCGGGACAGCTATACACCGGGGAGCTGTTTTTT
>TRBD2|TRBV7-2|NA|TRBJ2-5
CASSLAAGGETQYF
TGTGCCAGCAGCTTAGCGGCGGGAGGAGAGACCCAGTACTTC
>NA|TRBV5-1|many|TRBJ2-1
CASSLLVLSYEQFF
TGCGCCAGCAGCTTGCTAGTTCTCTCCTATGAGCAGTTCTTC
>NA|TRBV5-1|NA|TRBJ1-2
CASSIYRDGTNYGYTF
TGCGCCAGCAGCATATACCGCGACGGGACTAACTATGGCTACACCTTC
>TRBD2|TRBV5-1|few|TRBJ2-7
CASSLGGSWTNEQYF
TGCGCCAGCAGCTTGGGCGGGAGCTGGACCAACGAGCAGTACTTC
>NA|TRBV6-5|NA|TRBJ2-5
CASSTRPERWETQYF
TGTGCCAGCAGTACTCGGCCAGAGAGATGGGAGACCCAGTACTTC
>TRBD1|TRBV5-1|once|TRBJ1-1
CASRPGLTGADTEAFF
TGCGCCAGCAGACCAGGCCTGACAGGGGCGGACACTGAAGCTTTCTTT
>NA|TRBV5-1|NA|TRBJ2-2
CASSFRGDTGELFF
TGCGCCAGCAGCTTTAGGGGGGACACCGGGGAGCTGTTTTTT
>TRBD2|TRBV19|NA|TRBJ2-7
CASSRLAGETGYEQYF
TGTGCCAGTAGTCGGCTAGCGGGGGAAACGGGCTACGAGCAGTACTTC
>TRBD1|TRBV10-3|NA|TRBJ1-6
CAITPGQGGTVHF
TGTGCCATCACCCCCGGACAGGGGGGAACTGTCCACTTT
>NA|TRBV20-1|few|TRBJ2-5
CSARDIFQAWRGETQYF
TGCAGTGCTAGAGACATTTTTCAGGCCTGGCGAGGGGAGACCCAGTACTTC
>NA|TRBV25-1|NA|TRBJ2-7
CASSDTKGGSPYEQYF
TGTGCCAGCAGTGATACGAAAGGGGGGAGCCCCTACGAGCAGTACTTC
>NA|TRBV18|NA|TRBJ1-3
CASSPAGNGNTIYF
TGTGCCAGCTCACCGGCAGGAAACGGAAACACCATATATTTT
>NA|TRBV6-1|NA|TRBJ2-4
CASSEGLWASLNIQYF
TGTGCCAGCAGTGAAGGCCTCTGGGCTAGCTTGAACATTCAGTACTTC
>NA|TRBV20-1|NA|TRBJ2-4
CSARSPGSGNIQYF
TGCAGTGCCCGCTCGCCGGGTAGCGGAAACATTCAGTACTTC
>NA|TRBV2|many|TRBJ1-3
CASTLGGGGAGNTIYF
TGTGCCAGCACCCTCGGGGGCGGGGGCGCTGGAAACACCATATATTTT
>NA|TRBV4-2|NA|TRBJ2-3
CASSQGGEETDTQYF
TGTGCCAGCAGCCAAGGGGGGGAGGAGACAGATACGCAGTATTTT
>NA|TRBV10-2|NA|TRBJ1-2
CASSEADYGYTF
TGCGCCAGCAGTGAGGCGGACTATGGCTACACCTTC